This TCR beta chain is from a study of T cells in Graves' hyperthyroidism and ophthalmopathy. Study results and caveats: A 13 V-J model separated ophthalmopathy from stable hyperthyroidism.

From RNA transcripts, TCR beta CDR3 regions were amplified. The HTBI set primed first-round TCR CDR3 RT-PCR. TCRdb itself ran the multiplex PCR reads through MiXCR, one entry per CDR3 protein. The top ten clones hold around 48% of a sample with 300,000 to 400,000 distinct CDR3 sequences, roughly a fifth of them seen once. V dropped 0 bases and J dropped 9; count of bases not matched to a gene: 3. There are 14 residues in the CDR3. The germline gives CDR1 SGDLS, CDR2 YYNGEE. This clonotype was seen only a few times. The antigen remains undetermined. Stability of Graves' hyperthyroidism was defined as absent ophthalmopathy progression within 18 months.

Sequencing was performed on blood. The sequence came from a woman aged 50 to 60 with Graves' hyperthyroidism. The chain is built from TRBV9 and TRBJ1-6, with 7 bases fitting TRBD1. Here the CDR3 reads CASSVDRGGSPLHF. CDR3 in DNA: TGTGCCAGCAGCGTAGACAGGGGAGGTTCACCCCTCCACTTT.